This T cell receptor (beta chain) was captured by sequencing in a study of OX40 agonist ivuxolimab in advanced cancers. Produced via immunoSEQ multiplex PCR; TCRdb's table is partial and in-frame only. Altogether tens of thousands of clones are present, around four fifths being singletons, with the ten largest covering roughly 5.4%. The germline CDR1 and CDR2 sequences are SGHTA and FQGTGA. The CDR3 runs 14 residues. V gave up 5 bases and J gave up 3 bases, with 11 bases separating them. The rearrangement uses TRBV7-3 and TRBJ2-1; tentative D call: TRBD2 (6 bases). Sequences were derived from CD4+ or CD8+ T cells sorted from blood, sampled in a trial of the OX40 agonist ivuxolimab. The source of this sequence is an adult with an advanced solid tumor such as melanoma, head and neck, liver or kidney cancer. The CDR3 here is CASSRDSVYNEQFF. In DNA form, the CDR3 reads TGTGCCAGCAGCCGGGACTCGGTCTACAATGAGCAGTTCTTC.